These 7 T cell receptor beta chains were all obtained from the same sample, sequenced in a study of blood T cell repertoires in COVID-19. Sequencing was performed with immunoSEQ multiplex PCR; in TCRdb, only in-frame clones are kept and a portion is missing. The sample consists of tens of thousands of clones, around 92% of them appearing once. Sequenced: peripheral blood. The receptors stem from a woman of 80 years or more with acute or convalescent COVID-19.

The genes are TRBV6-5 and TRBJ2-5; D may be TRBD2 (8 bases). The CDR3 length is 15 residues. Trimming cost V 6 bases and J 5 bases, with 19 bases left between them. Germline assignment: CDR1 MNHEY and CDR2 SVGAGI. The CDR3 DNA sequence: TGTGCCAGCAGCCAAGGACTAGCAGGGGGGGAGACCCAGTACTTC. Translated: CASSQGLAGGETQYF.

The rearrangement uses TRBV29-1 and TRBJ2-4, with unresolved D. The germline V gene encodes CDR1 SQVTM and CDR2 ANQGSEA. V lost 4 bases and J lost 5, with 9 bases in between. The CDR3 sequence is 12 residues long. CDR3 in amino acids: CSVVNRQNIQYF. CDR3 sequence (DNA): TGCAGCGTTGTTAACAGACAAAACATTCAGTACTTC.

This clone is a singleton in its sample. V and J are TRBV27 and TRBJ2-3; 13 positions agree with TRBD2. Germline lookup yields CDR1 MNHEY and CDR2 SMNVEV (reference sequence). After removal of 5 bases from V and 3 bases from J, the junction contained 5 bases not matched to a gene. This CDR3 has 16 residues. The chain's CDR3 is CASSATSGGLTDTQYF. Here the CDR3 DNA reads TGTGCCAGCAGTGCGACTAGCGGGGGGTTAACAGATACGCAGTATTTT.

CDR3 in amino acids: CASSLEAGTRNEQFF. CDR3 in DNA: TGTGCCAGCAGCTTAGAGGCAGGGACTAGGAATGAGCAGTTCTTC. The V call is TRBV11-3, the J call TRBJ2-1, with 8 bases lining up with TRBD2. Trimming cost V 0 bases and J 7 bases; bases outside gene matches: 5. The CDR3 sequence is 15 residues long. From germline, CDR1 is SGHNT and CDR2 YENEEA.

Here the CDR3 reads CASNAARPTEEQYF. CDR3 bases: TGTGCCAGCAACGCGGCCAGACCAACTGAGGAGCAGTACTTC. The chain uses TRBV5-8 and TRBJ2-7; D gene uncertain. In germline, CDR1 is SGHTS, CDR2 YDEGEE. V was shortened by 6 bases and J by 7 bases, with 20 bases between the two germline ends. CDR3 length: 14 amino acids. Full variable domain (remainder filled in from reference TRBV5-8 and TRBJ2-7): EAGVTQSPTHLIKTRGQQATLRCSPISGHTSVYWYQQALGLGLQFLLWYDEGEERNRGNFPPRFSGRQFPNYSSELNVNALELEDSALYLCASNAARPTEEQYFGPGTRLTVT.

J is TRBJ2-1 and V is TRBV7-2; TRBD1 aligns across 7 bases. Per the germline V gene, CDR1 is SGHTA and CDR2 is FQGNSA. The CDR3 length is 15 residues. Trimming removed 6 bases from V and 0 bases from J; junction bases left unmatched: 5. The DNA of the CDR3 is TGTGCCAGCAGTTTACAGGGGAGCTCCTACAATGAGCAGTTCTTC. Translated: CASSLQGSSYNEQFF. The full variable domain, completed using reference TRBV7-2 and TRBJ2-1, is GAGVSQSPSNKVTEKGKDVELRCDPISGHTALYWYRQSLGQGLEFLIYFQGNSAPDKSGLPSDRFSAERTGGSVSTLTIQRTQQEDSAVYLCASSLQGSSYNEQFFGPGTRLTVL.

The V call is TRBV19, the J call TRBJ2-1, with 7 bases lining up with TRBD1. Germline CDR1 and CDR2: LNHDA and SQIVND (reference sequence). The CDR3 consists of 16 residues. Trimming at V came to 3 bases and at J to 5 bases, leaving 10 bases not matched to a gene. The CDR3 sequence: CASSIQQGSRDNEQFF. In nucleotides, the CDR3 is TGTGCCAGTAGTATCCAACAGGGGAGTCGCGACAATGAGCAGTTCTTC.